This TCR beta chain was obtained from a study of shared clonotypes between healthy human individuals. Notes on this clone: Its antigen remains unknown.

Points from the study as a whole: Only blood was sampled, and tissue TCR repertoires likely differ from blood ones. Expectations were that clonotype sharing among donors would be affected by sequencing depth.

Germline loops: CDR1 MDHEN, CDR2 SYDVKM. Trimming cost V 5 bases and J 1 base; bases outside gene matches: 10. CDR3 length: 16 residues. About 30,000 T cell genomes (about 0.2 ug DNA) went into each sorted-subset replicate. In the study's own analysis: For the immunoSEQ data, sequences were junction-only without quality scores, so filtering differed. The method was immunoSEQ multiplex PCR; TCRdb's version includes in-frame clones alone and lacks a portion of them. V and J calls and clone size come straight from that table; D and trimming were deduced from the DNA. The table lists 1 million to 1.2 million clones, approximately 80% of them singletons, with approximately 0.95% in the top ten.

The source is a man aged 18 to 30 in good health. Some clones in this sample may be carry-over from other donors' samples. Sequences were obtained from memory CD4+ T cells from PBMCs. Subset reported: CD45RA-negative fraction. This rearrangement joins TRBV28 to TRBJ2-7, with 8 bases identical to TRBD1. The CDR3 DNA sequence: TGTGCCAGCAGTCCGCCTCCGGGACAGGATTCCTACGAGCAGTACTTC. Translation gives CASSPPPGQDSYEQYF.